This T cell receptor (beta chain) was sequenced in a study of control samples from healthy donors and cancer patients. With V trimmed by 3 bases and J by 1 base, 6 bases remained unmatched. CDR1 and CDR2 (germline): SGHVS, FNYEAQ. The length of the CDR3 is 17 residues. Libraries were prepared by immunoSEQ multiplex PCR; TCRdb keeps only in-frame clonotypes and omits some of them. The sample lists some 97,000 clones; about 90% were seen once. The source material was blood. This chain joins TRBV7-6 and TRBJ2-3; 11 bases map to TRBD2. The sequence came from a woman aged 50 to 60 in good health. CDR3 sequence reads: CASSFLLAGVGTDTQYF. The DNA for the CDR3 is TGTGCCAGCAGCTTCCTACTAGCGGGGGTGGGCACAGATACGCAGTATTTT.